What follows is one T cell receptor beta chain and its context. The target of this receptor is not known. Per-nucleotide qualities are absent, and no much larger clonotype sits a single base away. The method was the immunoSEQ multiplex PCR assay. A mixture of 60 forward primers for TCR Vbeta segments and 13 reverse primers for TCR Jbeta segments was used in the multiplex PCR. The CDR3 region of rearranged TCR beta genes was amplified from genomic DNA with a multiplex PCR assay. Amplified TCR beta libraries were sequenced as 87-base-pair reads on the Illumina HiSeq System. The source study handled its data this way. Across the 670 or so repertoires, a later analysis counted around 80 million unique TCR beta chains, roughly 11 million of which were shared by at least two donors. Raw reads were error-corrected and collapsed into unique sequences with a nearest-neighbor algorithm that merged closely related sequences to remove PCR and sequencing errors. CDR3 sequences were aligned to IMGT reference sequences to assign V, D and J gene segments. For a sequence to be retained, at least a six-nucleotide match to both a V gene segment and a J gene segment was required. A rearrangement was called productive if the CDR3 had no stop codons and remained in frame with V and J, and every other rearrangement was called non-productive. CDR3 was defined by IMGT convention, running from the second conserved V-encoded cysteine to the conserved J-encoded phenylalanine. The earlier analysis of a few hundred of the donors excluded any sequence lacking an unambiguous match to a single V gene segment. In an earlier analysis of a few hundred of the donors, a V segment was called functional when productive rearrangements were above 56.7%, and segregating when the standard deviation between donors exceeded 5%. A statistical classification framework was built to diagnose cytomegalovirus status from the catalog of TCR beta chain sequences. In a later analysis, V and J genes were assigned by comparing TCR nucleotide sequences against IMGT/GENE-DB human TR gene sequences. A later analysis assigned CDR3 sequences and most-parsimonious VDJ recombination scenarios with the TCRdist pipeline. In a later analysis, each TCR beta chain was defined by its CDR3 amino acid sequence together with its V-gene family, and reads without a unique V-gene family were excluded. As a way to deal with suspected cross-contamination and a sequencing artifact, a later analysis dropped hundreds of nucleotide sequences that were highly shared and had low generation probability. A later analysis calculated a clonal expansion index for each public chain from normalized within-repertoire ranks of inferred template counts. A later analysis computed generation probabilities with a VDJ recombination model fitted to out-of-frame rearrangements, and checked the results against IGoR. Hypergeometric tests were used in a later analysis to score TCR-TCR, TCR-HLA and TCR-CMV co-occurrence, with a repertoire-size bias correction applied to the TCR pairs. False discovery rates were estimated in a later analysis by permuting HLA or CMV assignments 20 times. In a later analysis, co-occurring TCRs were grouped using DBSCAN, and TCRdist sequence similarity was added for clustering within HLA-allele-positive subsets. Repertoires with fewer than 30,000 or more than 120,000 public chains, plus five repertoires with anomalous nucleotide sharing, were excluded from co-occurrence clustering. TCRdb stores this immuneACCESS table with in-frame sequences only. Part of the clones is absent; in the studies checked, under half of the shortfall reflects unresolved V genes, and no reason is known for the rest. V and J calls and clone size are as listed in that table; D and trimming were resolved from the DNA. The sample profile shows roughly 98,000 clones; under 80% of them were found once. The top ten constitute about 2% of the sample.

In total, over 600 healthy bone marrow donors made up the cohort. Cohort members were all nominally healthy when sampled, although unrecorded immune exposures were likely present. The donor was CMV seronegative and was included in the group of several hundred seronegative cohort members. A peripheral blood sample was provided by each donor, and peripheral blood mononuclear cells were used for TCR beta sequencing. The Qiagen DNeasy Blood Extraction Kit was used to extract genomic DNA from the blood cell samples. From the germline V gene, CDR1 is SGHRS and CDR2 is YFSETQ. The CDR3, cysteine through phenylalanine, is 14 amino acids long. Only CDR3 DNA is held: 42 bases, read in frame from base 1. V is cut by 1 base and J by 1 base, and the space between the germline ends is 8 bases. This sample was taken from a study of cytomegalovirus exposure and HLA in healthy donors (dated by TCRdb to the late 2010s). The study in broad terms: An earlier analysis of around 600 of the donors reported roughly 300 Gb of sequence data and 100 million to 140 million unique TCR beta sequences from about 180 million T cells. Among about 390 genotyped donors of the cohort, an average of roughly 240,000 unique TCR beta nucleotide sequences were sequenced per donor, 15% to 20% of them non-productive. Among the 398 genotyped donors, approximately 77% belonged to the genetic ancestry cluster associated with self-reported Caucasian donors. About 5 DR-DQ haplotypes were handled as single units for association and clustering, since linkage in the cohort was strong. The study aimed to test whether cataloging public T cell receptors could reveal signatures of past pathogen exposure. The study used immunosequencing to profile the T cell repertoires of about 670 subjects and linked those repertoires to cytomegalovirus serostatus. Donor age, sex, ethnicity and CMV serostatus were compiled alongside the repertoire data. HLA typing covered class I and class II loci at four-digit resolution. All discovery cohort repertoires had been generated on a single sequencing platform. In addition to the first cohort of around 670 subjects, a separate validation cohort of some 120 different subjects was used. In an earlier analysis of 587 of the donors, high-throughput TCR beta sequencing was used to judge whether each TCR beta V gene segment behaved as functional or pseudogenic. Typing coverage differed by locus: A, B, C, DRB1 and DQB1 were typed in roughly 620-630 donors, DQA1 in 522, DPA1 in roughly 590, and DPB1 in approximately 450. A later analysis re-analyzed previously published TCR beta repertoires from 600 to 850 donors and added high-resolution HLA genotyping to study TCR occurrence patterns. The later analysis used no new phenotypic data to find candidate immune exposures, relying instead on TCR beta sequences and their occurrence across donors. To predict cytomegalovirus infection status, the study combined high-throughput TCR immunosequencing, statistical association of individual TCRs with disease status, and machine learning. A later genetic analysis took genome-wide SNP genotypes for about three fifths of the 666 donors and used that subset as a discovery cohort. Approximately 310 gigabases of sequencing data and roughly 81 million unique TCR sequences made up an early release that covered 640 HLA-typed donors.

The research as a whole found: In a later genetic analysis, fewer N-insertions in productive TCRs were reported among donors in an Asian-associated ancestry cluster than the approximately 710-donor mean. In a later analysis, most CMV-associated TCR beta chains were found to appear HLA-restricted, with HLA associations seemingly driven largely by CMV exposure. Because HLA typing was unavailable for some donors at each locus, only the typed subset was used in association tests. It was suggested by the authors that the approach could potentially be generalized to other disease states and immunological phenotypes. A cluster of highly shared sequence variants was judged likely to represent a technical artifact of the sequencing pipeline. According to a later analysis, TCR association rates differed among HLA loci, with DRB1 alleles showing the most associated TCRs and HLA-C alleles showing the fewest. Roughly uniform sequencing depth across donors was assumed in presence/absence analyses, although this assumption may not hold. Three of the identified cytomegalovirus-associated TCR beta chains were confirmed in vitro to be specific for cytomegalovirus antigens. Most TCR sequences were seen in very few donors, while some public TCRs were found in many individuals. The 87-base-pair reads could not distinguish some IMGT-functional V segments, including TRBV6-2 and TRBV6-3, so those segments were excluded. In the study, around 150 TCR beta chains were listed as associated with cytomegalovirus. When HLA alleles, especially DR and DQ, strongly co-occurred, TCR associations were difficult to assign to individual alleles. In an earlier analysis of around 600 of the donors, most TCR beta V segments were observed in productive rearrangements about 87% or about 30% of the time, broadly matching IMGT annotations. For the cohort, immune exposure information was limited to CMV serostatus. Because counts were too low, approximately 15 rarely observed V segments, including chromosome 9 orphons, were excluded from the earlier analysis of under 650 of the donors. According to a later analysis, parvovirus B19, influenza, CMV and Epstein-Barr virus appeared linked to several top co-occurrence clusters. Compared with equally common non-associated chains, HLA-associated TCR beta chains in a later analysis were more clonally expanded and had lower generation probabilities. A further reported finding was that TCR beta sequences accurately predicted the HLA-A and HLA-B alleles for most subjects in the first cohort. Cytomegalovirus status was reported to be diagnosed by the classifier with high specificity and sensitivity in both the original and validation cohorts. In a later genetic analysis, a missense DCLRE1C variant was associated with V-gene and J-gene trimming of TCR beta chains, and the association was replicated in an independent cohort. In this cohort, only TCR beta chains were sequenced, and detectable features were limited by the absence of alpha or paired-chain data. Linkage disequilibrium might explain the correlated functional status among segregating V segments, but an unknown experimental factor could not be excluded. At a false discovery rate of 0.05, a later analysis linked some 18,000 TCR beta sequences to specific HLA alleles.

This receptor was identified in a middle-aged man in good health and CMV-seronegative. Source material: PBMCs. This chain is built from TRBV5-1 and TRBJ1-1, with the D segment identity uncertain. The CDR3 loop reads CASSLNYANTEAFF. The DNA reads TGCGCCAGCAGCTTGAACTATGCGAACACTGAAGCTTTCTTT.